Listed below are T cell receptor beta chains from one sample, sequenced in a study of blood T cell repertoires in COVID-19. Assay used: immunoSEQ multiplex PCR; TCRdb lists only in-frame clones, some missing. The sample contains nearly 200,000 clones, just under 85% of which appear only once. The specimen was peripheral blood. The receptors originated from a human donor with acute or convalescent COVID-19. The donor label of this sample is uncertain. Both conserved end residues are part of each CDR3. D genes are given only for firm matches. Rows may omit the clone size; those that give it use once, few, many or a size class.

abundance | j_gene | d_gene | v_gene | CDR3nt | CDR3aa
- | TRBJ1-6 | - | TRBV10-3 | TGTGCCATCAGTAGCGGGAATAATTCACCCCTCCACTTT | CAISSGNNSPLHF
- | TRBJ2-5 | TRBD1 | TRBV18 | TGTGCCAGCTCACTCTCGACAGGGGGCCAAGAGACCCAGTACTTC | CASSLSTGGQETQYF
- | TRBJ1-5 | TRBD1 | TRBV4-1 | TGCGCCAGCAGCCAACGGACAGGGGGTACTCAGCCCCAGCATTTT | CASSQRTGGTQPQHF
- | TRBJ1-2 | - | TRBV3-1/TRBV3-2 | TGTGCCAGCAGCCAAAGGGGGAATGGCTACACCTTC | CASSQRGNGYTF
few | TRBJ2-5 | TRBD2 | TRBV19 | TGTGCCAGTAGTACCCAACCCGGACTAGCGGGGGAGACCCAGTACTTC | CASSTQPGLAGETQYF
few | TRBJ2-5 | TRBD2 | TRBV29-1 | TGCAGCGTCCGAGGGAGCCTAGCGGGTGAGACCCAGTACTTC | CSVRGSLAGETQYF
- | TRBJ2-5 | TRBD1 | TRBV9 | TGTGCCAGCAGCGTAGGGACAGGGCGAGGGCAGACCCAGTACTTC | CASSVGTGRGQTQYF
few | TRBJ2-1 | TRBD1 | TRBV11-3 | TGTGCCAGCAGCTACTACAGGGGGGTGCAGTTCTTC | CASSYYRGVQFF
- | TRBJ1-1 | - | TRBV11-2 | TGTGCCAGCACCCCCGCTGGGCCTGAAGCTTTCTTT | CASTPAGPEAFF
- | TRBJ1-1 | - | TRBV11-2 | TGTGCCAGCAGCGAACAGGGCGGTGGGACTGAAGCTTTCTTT | CASSEQGGGTEAFF
few | TRBJ2-7 | TRBD1 | TRBV2 | TGTGCCAGCAGCCGGGACAGGGGAGTCTACGAGCAGTACTTC | CASSRDRGVYEQYF
- | TRBJ2-2 | TRBD1 | TRBV27 | TGTGCCAGCAGTTTGTACAGGGGGCCCAACACCGGGGAGCTGTTTTTT | CASSLYRGPNTGELFF
- | TRBJ1-5 | - | TRBV29-1 | TGCAGCGTTGGCCACGGTCTGAATCAGCCCCAGCATTTT | CSVGHGLNQPQHF
- | TRBJ1-3 | TRBD1 | TRBV6-6 | TGTGCCAGCAGTTCAAGGGGGCTCGGTGGAAACACCATATATTTT | CASSSRGLGGNTIYF
- | TRBJ1-2 | TRBD1 | TRBV25-1 | TGTGCCAGCAGGCCGACAGGGGGAAGGAACTATGGCTACACCTTC | CASRPTGGRNYGYTF
- | TRBJ2-2 | - | TRBV19 | TGTGCCAGTAGTAACCCCTCGAAAGGGGTGGTGGTCGGGGAGCTGTTTTTT | CASSNPSKGVVVGELFF
- | TRBJ2-5 | - | TRBV9 | TGTGCCAGCAGCGTCGGGACTTCGCAAGAGACCCAGTACTTC | CASSVGTSQETQYF
- | TRBJ1-4 | - | TRBV18 | TGTGCCAGCTTTACCCCATCGGCAACTAATGAAAAACTGTTTTTT | CASFTPSATNEKLFF
few | TRBJ1-2 | - | TRBV2 | TGTGCCAGCATTGCGGACAGTGACCTCTATGGCTACACCTTC | CASIADSDLYGYTF
- | TRBJ2-1 | TRBD2 | TRBV7-2 | TGTGCCAGCAGCCTAGGACTAGCGGGAGGAGCTGGCGATGAGCAGTTCTTC | CASSLGLAGGAGDEQFF
- | TRBJ2-7 | - | TRBV2 | TGTGCCAGCAGGGCACAGGGTTACGAGCAGTACTTC | CASRAQGYEQYF
- | TRBJ2-3 | - | TRBV19 | TGTGCCAGTATGGATAGAGGCTCGGGTAGCACAGATACGCAGTATTTT | CASMDRGSGSTDTQYF